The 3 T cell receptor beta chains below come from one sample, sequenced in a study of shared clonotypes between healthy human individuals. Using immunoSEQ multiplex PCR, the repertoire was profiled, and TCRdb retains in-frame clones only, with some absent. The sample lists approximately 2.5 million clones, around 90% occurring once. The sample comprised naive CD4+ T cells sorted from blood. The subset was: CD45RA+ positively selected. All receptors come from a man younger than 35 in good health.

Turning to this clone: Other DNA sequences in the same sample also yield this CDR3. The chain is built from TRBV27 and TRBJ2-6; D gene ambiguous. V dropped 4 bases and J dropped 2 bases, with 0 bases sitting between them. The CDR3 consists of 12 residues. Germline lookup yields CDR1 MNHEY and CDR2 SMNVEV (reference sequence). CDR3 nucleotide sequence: TGTGCCAGCAGTTCTGGGGCCAACGTCCTGACTTTC. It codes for CASSSGANVLTF.

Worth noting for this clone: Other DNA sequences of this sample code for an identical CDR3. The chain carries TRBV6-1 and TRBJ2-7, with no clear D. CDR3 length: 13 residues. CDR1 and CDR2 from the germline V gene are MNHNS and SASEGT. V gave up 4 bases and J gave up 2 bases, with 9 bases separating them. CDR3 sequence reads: CASSGTPPYEQYF. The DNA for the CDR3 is TGTGCCAGCAGTGGAACCCCCCCCTACGAGCAGTACTTC.

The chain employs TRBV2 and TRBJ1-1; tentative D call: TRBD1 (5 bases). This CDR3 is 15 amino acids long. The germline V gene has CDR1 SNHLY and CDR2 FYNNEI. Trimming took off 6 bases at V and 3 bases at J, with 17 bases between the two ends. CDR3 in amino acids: CASSAPGPLDTEAFF. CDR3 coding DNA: TGTGCCAGCAGCGCCCCGGGACCCCTGGACACTGAAGCTTTCTTT.